The T cell receptor (beta chain) under discussion was sequenced for a study of T cell responses to AZD1222 COVID-19 vaccine. Produced via immunoSEQ multiplex PCR; TCRdb's table is partial and in-frame only. The repertoire holds 140,000 to 150,000 clones, approximately 85% seen once, with around 8% in the top ten. This CDR3 region has 12 residues. Germline V CDR1 and CDR2: KGHSH, LQKENI. Trimming at V came to 3 bases and at J to 14 bases, leaving 9 bases not matched to a gene. The V gene is TRBV18, the J gene TRBJ2-5; 7 nucleotides match TRBD2. This clonotype was sampled from an adult in good health. The sample was peripheral blood, taken on day 0 of AZD1222 vaccination. In nucleotides, the CDR3 is TGTGCCAGCTCACCCTCTTCTAGCGGCTTTTACTTC. This codes for CASSPSSSGFYF.